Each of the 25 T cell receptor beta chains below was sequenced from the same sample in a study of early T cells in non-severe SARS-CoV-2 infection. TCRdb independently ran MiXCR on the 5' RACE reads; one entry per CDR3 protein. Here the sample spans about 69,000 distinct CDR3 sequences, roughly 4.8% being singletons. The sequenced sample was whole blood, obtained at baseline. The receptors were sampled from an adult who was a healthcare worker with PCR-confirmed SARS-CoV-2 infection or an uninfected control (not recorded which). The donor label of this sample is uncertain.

The CDR3 protein is CASTSWAEAFF. For the CDR3, the DNA is TGTGCCAGCACCTCATGGGCTGAAGCTTTCTTT. The V and J genes are TRBV5-8 and TRBJ1-1; D is undetermined. This CDR3 comprises 11 residues. Germline loops: CDR1 SGHTS, CDR2 YDEGEE. Deletions cut 6 bases from V and 6 bases from J, with 9 bases between.

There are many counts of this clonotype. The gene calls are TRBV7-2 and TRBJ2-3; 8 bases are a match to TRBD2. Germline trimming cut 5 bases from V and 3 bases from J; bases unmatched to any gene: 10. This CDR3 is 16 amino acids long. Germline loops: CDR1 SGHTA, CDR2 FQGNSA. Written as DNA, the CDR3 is TGTGCCAGCAGCACCGGGGGGGCACAGGGTACAGATACGCAGTATTTT. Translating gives CASSTGGAQGTDTQYF.

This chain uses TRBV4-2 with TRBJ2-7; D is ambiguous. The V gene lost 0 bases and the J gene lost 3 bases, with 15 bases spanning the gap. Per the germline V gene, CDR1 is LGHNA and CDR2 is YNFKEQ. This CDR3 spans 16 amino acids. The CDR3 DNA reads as TGTGCCAGCAGCCAAGATATTGAGGCGCTGTACTACGAGCAGTACTTC. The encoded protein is CASSQDIEALYYEQYF.

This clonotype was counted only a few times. CDR3: CSAGGLVPGELFF. CDR3 DNA: TGCAGTGCTGGCGGGCTAGTTCCCGGGGAGCTGTTTTTT. The chain uses TRBV20-1 and TRBJ2-2, with D possibly being TRBD2 (5 bases). The V gene lost 5 bases and the J gene lost 6 bases, with 13 bases spanning the gap. The length of the CDR3 is 13 residues. CDR1 is DFQATT, CDR2 SNEGSKA, per germline (reference sequence).

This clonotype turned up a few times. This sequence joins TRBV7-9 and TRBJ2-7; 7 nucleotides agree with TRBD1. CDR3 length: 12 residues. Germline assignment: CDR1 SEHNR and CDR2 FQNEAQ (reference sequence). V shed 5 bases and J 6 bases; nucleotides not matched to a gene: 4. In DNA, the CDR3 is TGTGCCAGCAGCAGAGACAGGGTCGAGCAGTACTTC. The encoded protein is CASSRDRVEQYF.

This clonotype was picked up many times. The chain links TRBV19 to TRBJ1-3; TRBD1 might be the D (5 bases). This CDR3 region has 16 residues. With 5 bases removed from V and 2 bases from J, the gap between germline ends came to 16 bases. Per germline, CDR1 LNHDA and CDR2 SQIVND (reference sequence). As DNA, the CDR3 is TGTGCCAGTAGTTTATCCGGGGGTTCTGCTGGAAACACCATATATTTT. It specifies CASSLSGGSAGNTIYF.

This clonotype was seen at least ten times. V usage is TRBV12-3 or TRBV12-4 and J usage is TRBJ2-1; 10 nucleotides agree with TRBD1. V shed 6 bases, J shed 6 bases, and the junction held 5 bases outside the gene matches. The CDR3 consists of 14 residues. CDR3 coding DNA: TGTGCCAGCAGGGGGACAGGGGTAGGCAATGAGCAGTTCTTC. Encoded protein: CASRGTGVGNEQFF.

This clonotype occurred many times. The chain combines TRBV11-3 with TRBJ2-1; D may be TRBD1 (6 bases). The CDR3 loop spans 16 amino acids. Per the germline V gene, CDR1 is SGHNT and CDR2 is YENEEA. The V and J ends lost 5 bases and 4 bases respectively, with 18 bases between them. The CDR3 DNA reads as TGTGCCAGCAGCCCCCAGGGGCCTTTATCGTACAATGAGCAGTTCTTC. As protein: CASSPQGPLSYNEQFF.

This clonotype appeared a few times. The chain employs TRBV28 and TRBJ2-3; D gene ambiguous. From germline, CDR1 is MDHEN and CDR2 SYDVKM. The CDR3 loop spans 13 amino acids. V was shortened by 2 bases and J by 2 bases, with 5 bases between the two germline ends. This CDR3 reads CASSLLPTDTQYF. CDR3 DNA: TGTGCCAGCAGTTTACTCCCCACAGATACGCAGTATTTT. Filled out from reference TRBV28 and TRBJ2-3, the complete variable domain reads DVKVTQSSRYLVKRTGEKVFLECVQDMDHENMFWYRQDPGLGLRLIYFSYDVKMKEKGDIPEGYSVSREKKERFSLILESASTNQTSMYLCASSLLPTDTQYFGPGTRLTVL.

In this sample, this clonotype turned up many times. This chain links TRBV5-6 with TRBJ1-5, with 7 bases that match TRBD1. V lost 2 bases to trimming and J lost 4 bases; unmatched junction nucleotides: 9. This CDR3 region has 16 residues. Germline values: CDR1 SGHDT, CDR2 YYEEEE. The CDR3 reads CASSFKKRTGNQPQHF. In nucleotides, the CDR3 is TGTGCCAGCAGCTTCAAAAAACGGACAGGAAATCAGCCCCAGCATTTT. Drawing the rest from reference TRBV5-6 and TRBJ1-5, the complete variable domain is DAGVTQSPTHLIKTRGQQVTLRCSPKSGHDTVSWYQQALGQGPQFIFQYYEEEERQRGNFPDRFSGHQFPNYSSELNVNALLLGDSALYLCASSFKKRTGNQPQHFGDGTRLSIL.

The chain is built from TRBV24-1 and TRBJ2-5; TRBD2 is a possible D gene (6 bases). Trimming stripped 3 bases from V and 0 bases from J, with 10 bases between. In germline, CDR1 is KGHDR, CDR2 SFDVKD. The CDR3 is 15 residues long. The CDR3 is CATSDGGMYQETQYF. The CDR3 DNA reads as TGTGCCACCAGTGATGGGGGGATGTACCAAGAGACCCAGTACTTC.

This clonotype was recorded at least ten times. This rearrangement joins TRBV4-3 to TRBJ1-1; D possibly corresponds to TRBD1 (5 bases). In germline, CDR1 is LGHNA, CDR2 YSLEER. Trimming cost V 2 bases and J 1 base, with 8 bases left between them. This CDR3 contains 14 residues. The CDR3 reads CASSQSRANTEAFF. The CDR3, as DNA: TGCGCCAGCAGCCAATCCAGGGCGAACACTGAAGCTTTCTTT.

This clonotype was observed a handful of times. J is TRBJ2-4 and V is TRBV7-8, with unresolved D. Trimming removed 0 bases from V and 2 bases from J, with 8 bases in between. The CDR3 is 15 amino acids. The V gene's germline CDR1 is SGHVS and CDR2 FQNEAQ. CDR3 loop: CASSLALGTKNIQYF. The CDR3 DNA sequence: TGTGCCAGCAGCTTAGCGCTGGGAACCAAAAACATTCAGTACTTC.

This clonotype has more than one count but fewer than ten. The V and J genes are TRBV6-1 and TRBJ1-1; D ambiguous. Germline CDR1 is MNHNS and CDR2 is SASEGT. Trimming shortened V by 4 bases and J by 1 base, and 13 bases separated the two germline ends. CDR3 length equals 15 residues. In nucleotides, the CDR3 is TGTGCCAGCAGTGTTTGGCAGCGACAGAACACTGAAGCTTTCTTT. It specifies CASSVWQRQNTEAFF.

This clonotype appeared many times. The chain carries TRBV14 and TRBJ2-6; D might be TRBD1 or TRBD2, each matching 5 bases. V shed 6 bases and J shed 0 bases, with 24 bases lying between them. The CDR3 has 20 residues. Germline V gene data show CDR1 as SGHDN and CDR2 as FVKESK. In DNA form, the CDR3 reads TGTGCCAGCAGTCCCGGGACGCTAGGTATGAGGATCTCTGGGGCCAACGTCCTGACTTTC. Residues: CASSPGTLGMRISGANVLTF.

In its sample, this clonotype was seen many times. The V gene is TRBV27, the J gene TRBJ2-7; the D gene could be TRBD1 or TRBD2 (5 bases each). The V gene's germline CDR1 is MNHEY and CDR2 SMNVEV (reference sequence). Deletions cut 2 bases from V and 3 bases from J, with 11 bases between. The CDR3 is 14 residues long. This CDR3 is CASSLRSGSYEQYF. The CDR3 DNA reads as TGTGCCAGCAGTTTAAGGTCAGGGAGCTACGAGCAGTACTTC.

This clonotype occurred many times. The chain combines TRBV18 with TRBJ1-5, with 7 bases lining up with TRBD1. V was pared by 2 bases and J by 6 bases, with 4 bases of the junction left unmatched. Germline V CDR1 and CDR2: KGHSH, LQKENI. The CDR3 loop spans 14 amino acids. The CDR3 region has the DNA TGTGCCAGCTCACCATCAGGGGGAGGTCAGCCCCAGCATTTT. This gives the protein CASSPSGGGQPQHF.

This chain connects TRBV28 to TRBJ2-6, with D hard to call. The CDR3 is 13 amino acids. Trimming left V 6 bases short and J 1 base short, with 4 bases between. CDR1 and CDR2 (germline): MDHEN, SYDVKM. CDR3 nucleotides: TGTGCCAGCAGATGGTCTGGGGCCAACGTCCTGACTTTC. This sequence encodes CASRWSGANVLTF.

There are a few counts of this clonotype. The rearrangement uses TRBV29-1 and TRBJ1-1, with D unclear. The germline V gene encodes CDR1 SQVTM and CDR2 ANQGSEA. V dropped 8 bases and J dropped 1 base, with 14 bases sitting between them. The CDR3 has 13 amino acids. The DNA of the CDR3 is TGCAGCCATGATGGCAGCAGGAACACTGAAGCTTTCTTT. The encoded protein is CSHDGSRNTEAFF.

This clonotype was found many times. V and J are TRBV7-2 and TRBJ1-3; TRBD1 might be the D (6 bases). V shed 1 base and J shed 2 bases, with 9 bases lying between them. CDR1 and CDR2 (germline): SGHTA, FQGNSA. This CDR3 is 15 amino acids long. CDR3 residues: CASSLDGGPGNTIYF. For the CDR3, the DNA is TGTGCCAGCAGCTTAGATGGGGGCCCTGGAAACACCATATATTTT.

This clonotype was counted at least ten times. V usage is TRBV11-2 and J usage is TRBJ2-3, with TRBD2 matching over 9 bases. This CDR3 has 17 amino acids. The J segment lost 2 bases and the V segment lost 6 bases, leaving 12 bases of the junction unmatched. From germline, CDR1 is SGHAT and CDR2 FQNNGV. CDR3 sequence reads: CASRFKAGGINTDTQYF. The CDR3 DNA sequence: TGTGCCAGCAGGTTCAAAGCGGGGGGAATTAACACAGATACGCAGTATTTT.

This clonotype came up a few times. CDR3 sequence (DNA): TGTGCCAGCAGGAGAACAGGAGCGGCAACTAATGAAAAACTGTTTTTT. Translation gives CASRRTGAATNEKLFF. V and J are TRBV12-3 or TRBV12-4 and TRBJ1-4; maybe TRBD1 (5 bases). This CDR3 has 16 amino acids. Trimming removed 6 bases at V and 0 bases at J, with 14 bases between.

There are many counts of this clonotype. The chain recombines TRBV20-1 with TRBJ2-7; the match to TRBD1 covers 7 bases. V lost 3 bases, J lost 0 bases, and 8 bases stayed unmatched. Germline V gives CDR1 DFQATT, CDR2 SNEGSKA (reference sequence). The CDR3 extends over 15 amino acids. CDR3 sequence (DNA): TGCAGTGCTAGCATTCCCGGGACAGCCTCCTACGAGCAGTACTTC. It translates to CSASIPGTASYEQYF.

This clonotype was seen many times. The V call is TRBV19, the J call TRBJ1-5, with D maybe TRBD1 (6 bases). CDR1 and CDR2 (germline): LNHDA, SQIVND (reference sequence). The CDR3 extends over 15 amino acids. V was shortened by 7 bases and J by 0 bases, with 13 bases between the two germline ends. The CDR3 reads CASTQGTVSNQPQHF. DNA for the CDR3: TGTGCCAGTACGCAGGGGACGGTTAGCAATCAGCCCCAGCATTTT. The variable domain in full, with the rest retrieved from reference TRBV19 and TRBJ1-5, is DGGITQSPKYLFRKEGQNVTLSCEQNLNHDAMYWYRQDPGQGLRLIYYSQIVNDFQKGDIAEGYSVSREKKESFPLTVTSAQKNPTAFYLCASTQGTVSNQPQHFGDGTRLSIL.

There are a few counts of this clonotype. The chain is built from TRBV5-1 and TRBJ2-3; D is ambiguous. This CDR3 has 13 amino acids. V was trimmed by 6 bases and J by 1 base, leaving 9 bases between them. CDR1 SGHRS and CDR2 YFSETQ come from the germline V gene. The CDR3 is CASKRWGTDTQYF. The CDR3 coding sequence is TGCGCCAGCAAGCGCTGGGGCACAGATACGCAGTATTTT.